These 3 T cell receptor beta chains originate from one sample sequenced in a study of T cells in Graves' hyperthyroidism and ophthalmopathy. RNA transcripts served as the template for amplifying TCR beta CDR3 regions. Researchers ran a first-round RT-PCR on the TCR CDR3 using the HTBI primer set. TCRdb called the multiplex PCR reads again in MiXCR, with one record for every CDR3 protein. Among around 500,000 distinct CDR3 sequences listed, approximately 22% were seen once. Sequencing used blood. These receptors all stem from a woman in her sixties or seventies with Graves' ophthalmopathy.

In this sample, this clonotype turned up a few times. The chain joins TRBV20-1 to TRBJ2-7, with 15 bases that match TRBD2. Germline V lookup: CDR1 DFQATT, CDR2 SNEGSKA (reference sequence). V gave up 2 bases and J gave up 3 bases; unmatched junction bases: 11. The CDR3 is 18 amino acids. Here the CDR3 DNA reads TGCAGTGCTAGACAAGGGGGACTAGCGGGAGGAAGGGTCTACGAGCAGTACTTC. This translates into CSARQGGLAGGRVYEQYF.

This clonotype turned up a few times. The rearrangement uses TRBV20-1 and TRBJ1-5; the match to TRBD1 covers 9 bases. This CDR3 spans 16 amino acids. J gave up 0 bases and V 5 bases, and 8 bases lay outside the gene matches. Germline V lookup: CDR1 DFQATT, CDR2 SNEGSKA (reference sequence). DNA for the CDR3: TGCAGTGCTTACAAAGGGACAGGGATTAGCAATCAGCCCCAGCATTTT. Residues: CSAYKGTGISNQPQHF.

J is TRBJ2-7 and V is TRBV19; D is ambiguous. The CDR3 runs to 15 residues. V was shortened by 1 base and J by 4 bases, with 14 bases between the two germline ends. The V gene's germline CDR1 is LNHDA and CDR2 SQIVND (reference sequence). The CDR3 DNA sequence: TGTGCCAGTAGTATAGCCCAAGGCTCCACTTACGAGCAGTACTTC. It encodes CASSIAQGSTYEQYF.